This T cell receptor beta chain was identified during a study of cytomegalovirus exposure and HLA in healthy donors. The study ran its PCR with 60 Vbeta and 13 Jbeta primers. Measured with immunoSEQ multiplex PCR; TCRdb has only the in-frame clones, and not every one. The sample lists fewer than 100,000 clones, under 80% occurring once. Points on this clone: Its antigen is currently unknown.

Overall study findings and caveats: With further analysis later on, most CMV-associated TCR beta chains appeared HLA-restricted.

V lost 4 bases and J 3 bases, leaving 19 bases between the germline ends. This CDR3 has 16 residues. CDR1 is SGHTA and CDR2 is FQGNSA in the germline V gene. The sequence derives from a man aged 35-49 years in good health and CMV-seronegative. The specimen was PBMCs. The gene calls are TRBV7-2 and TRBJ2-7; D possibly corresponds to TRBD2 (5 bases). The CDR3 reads CASSSGLVDWGYEQYF. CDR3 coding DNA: TGTGCCAGCAGCTCTGGTTTGGTGGACTGGGGCTACGAGCAGTACTTC.